The entry below describes one T cell receptor beta chain. This record comes from a study of blood T cell repertoires in COVID-19. V lost 5 bases to trimming and J lost 8 bases, with 15 bases between them. The CDR3 is 13 amino acids. Per the germline V gene, CDR1 is SGHTA and CDR2 is FQGNSA. Clones were read by immunoSEQ multiplex PCR, and TCRdb kept only the in-frame ones, dropping some. The sample holds 180,000 or so clones, around 84% seen once. The source of this sequence is a woman between 65 and 79 years old with COVID-19, enrolled during active disease. Material for sequencing was peripheral blood. The rearrangement links TRBV7-2 to TRBJ1-1; D remains ambiguous. For the CDR3, the DNA is TGTGCCAGCAGCCTCACAGTTTCGGGAGAAGCTTTCTTT. It codes for CASSLTVSGEAFF.